This T cell receptor (beta chain) was recovered during a study of blood T cell repertoires in COVID-19. For the study at large: Sites in the United States, Italy and Spain provided acute and convalescent COVID-19 samples. T cells, B-cell-depleted T cells, or PBMCs supplied cDNA or gDNA.

Germline-derived CDR1 and CDR2 are KGHSH and LQKENI. The CDR3 covers 15 residues. Deletions cut 1 base from V and 2 bases from J, with 12 bases between. Assay used: immunoSEQ multiplex PCR; TCRdb lists only in-frame clones, some missing. The top ten clones hold about a tenth of a sample with over 200,000 clones, around nine tenths of them seen once. The J gene is TRBJ2-7, the V gene TRBV18; D call uncertain. The source of this sequence is a man younger than 45 who had recovered from COVID-19. Sequences were obtained from PBMCs or T cells enriched from blood (not recorded which). CDR3 nucleotides: TGTGCCAGCTCACCACTAGACTCCCTGGCCTACGAGCAGTACTTC. It is translated as CASSPLDSLAYEQYF.